This entry lists 10 T cell receptor beta chains sequenced from one sample in a study of shared clonotypes between healthy human individuals (dated by TCRdb to about 2020). To prepare the library, the immunoSEQ multiplex PCR assay was applied. In TCRdb, the immuneACCESS table is reduced to in-frame sequences with V and J assigned. These tables do not hold every clone; where another copy was compared, an unresolved V gene accounts for under half, and the others remain unexplained. Across this sample there are hundreds of thousands of clones, with approximately 95% seen only once. The ten largest clonotypes hold over 0.09% of the sample. For the CD8 naive samples, CD45RO-negative cells were positively selected for CCR7, yielding a CD45RA+CCR7+ population from which TemRA cells were excluded. Sequencing was carried out using naive CD8+ T cells sorted from blood. Read against the paper, the sample's cell subset or site label means: CD45RA+CCR7+. These TCRs come from a woman aged 25-40 years in good health.

The chain links TRBV27 to TRBJ1-1, with TRBD1 matching 7 bases. CDR1 and CDR2 from the germline V gene are MNHEY and SMNVEV (reference sequence). This CDR3 spans 13 amino acids. V trimming: 2 bases; J trimming: 5 bases; junction bases outside the gene matches: 2. CDR3 in DNA: TGTGCCAGCAGTTTAATACAGGGGACTGAAGCTTTCTTT. It translates to CASSLIQGTEAFF.

The chain recombines TRBV7-7 with TRBJ2-5; D is tentatively TRBD1 or TRBD2 (5 bases each). The J call may be incorrect, as the DNA end agrees better with TRBJ2-7. This CDR3 comprises 15 residues. Germline loops: CDR1 SSHAT, CDR2 FNYEAQ (reference sequence). CDR3 protein: CASSQRDAPLYEQYF. The CDR3 DNA reads TGTGCCAGCAGCCAACGGGACGCTCCCCTCTACGAGCAGTACTTC.

This clone has a handful of counts. The rearrangement joins TRBV9 to TRBJ1-2, with D perhaps matching TRBD1 (5 bases). V was clipped by 9 bases and J by 2 bases, with 8 bases between them. Germline CDR1 and CDR2: SGDLS and YYNGEE. The CDR3 covers 11 residues. DNA for the CDR3: TGTGCCACCCAGGGCAACTATGGCTACACCTTC. Protein: CATQGNYGYTF. Full variable domain (missing parts from reference TRBV9 and TRBJ1-2): DSGVTQTPKHLITATGQRVTLRCSPRSGDLSVYWYQQSLDQGLQFLIQYYNGEERAKGNILERFSAQQFPDLHSELNLSSLELGDSALYFCATQGNYGYTFGSGTRLTVV.

This chain links TRBV11-2 with TRBJ2-1; 8 bases are shared with TRBD2. V lost 6 bases, J lost 2 bases, and 12 bases stayed unmatched. The CDR3 length is 17 residues. CDR1 is SGHAT and CDR2 is FQNNGV in the germline V gene. DNA for the CDR3: TGTGCCAGCAGGTTACGGGGGGGCAGGGGCCCCTACAATGAGCAGTTCTTC. Translating gives CASRLRGGRGPYNEQFF.

In regard to this clone: Other DNA sequences in the sample encode the same CDR3. The chain has TRBV7-9 and TRBJ2-2; a possible D gene is TRBD1 (6 bases). Germline loops: CDR1 SEHNR, CDR2 FQNEAQ (reference sequence). This CDR3 spans 14 amino acids. Trimming removed 1 base from V and 6 bases from J, with 9 bases in between. The CDR3 DNA sequence: TGTGCCAGCAGCTTAGTTACAGGGCCCGGGGAGCTGTTTTTT. As protein: CASSLVTGPGELFF.

CDR3 DNA: TGCGCCAGTCGGCTAGCGGGAGGGAACAACAATGAGCAGTTCTTC. Its translation: CASRLAGGNNNEQFF. The chain carries TRBV5-1 and TRBJ2-1; 12 bases map to TRBD2. The V segment lost 8 bases and the J segment 5 bases; nucleotides outside the gene matches: 8. Germline loops: CDR1 SGHRS, CDR2 YFSETQ. CDR3 length: 15 amino acids. Variable domain in full (rest from reference TRBV5-1 and TRBJ2-1): KAGVTQTPRYLIKTRGQQVTLSCSPISGHRSVSWYQQTPGQGLQFLFEYFSETQRNKGNFPGRFSGRQFSNSRSEMNVSTLELGDSALYLCASRLAGGNNNEQFFGPGTRLTVL.

The chain couples TRBV4-1 to TRBJ1-1; 7 positions match TRBD1. Per germline, CDR1 MGHRA and CDR2 YSYEKL. The junction had 13 bases not matched to a gene; V was cut back by 0 bases and J by 3 bases. The CDR3 contains 18 residues. DNA of the CDR3: TGCGCCAGCAGCCAAGACGACAGGGTAGAAAGCCAGGACACTGAAGCTTTCTTT. This encodes CASSQDDRVESQDTEAFF.

The V call is TRBV28, the J call TRBJ2-2, with TRBD2 as a possible D gene (5 bases). Between the trimmed V and J ends, which lost 3 bases and 1 base, there was a span of 18 bases. CDR3 length: 18 amino acids. Germline CDR1 and CDR2: MDHEN and SYDVKM. CDR3 region: CASSFPTRGPLNTGELFF. The CDR3 DNA is TGTGCCAGCAGTTTCCCGACCCGGGGTCCGTTGAACACCGGGGAGCTGTTTTTT.

The chain is built from TRBV28 and TRBJ2-3; D is uncertain. With 7 bases removed from V and 5 bases from J, the gap between germline ends came to 19 bases. Germline lookup yields CDR1 MDHEN and CDR2 SYDVKM. The CDR3 spans 15 residues. The CDR3 DNA reads TGTGCCAGCAAATCGTGGGCTATAAGTCAAGATACGCAGTATTTT. It codes for CASKSWAISQDTQYF.

This chain uses TRBV6-5 with TRBJ2-2; 8 bases are shared with TRBD1. J lost 7 bases, V lost 2 bases, and 3 bases had no gene match. Germline-derived CDR1 and CDR2 are MNHEY and SVGAGI. This CDR3 has 14 amino acids. Here the CDR3 reads CASSYGTGHGELFF. The CDR3 DNA sequence: TGTGCCAGCAGTTACGGGACAGGCCACGGGGAGCTGTTTTTT.